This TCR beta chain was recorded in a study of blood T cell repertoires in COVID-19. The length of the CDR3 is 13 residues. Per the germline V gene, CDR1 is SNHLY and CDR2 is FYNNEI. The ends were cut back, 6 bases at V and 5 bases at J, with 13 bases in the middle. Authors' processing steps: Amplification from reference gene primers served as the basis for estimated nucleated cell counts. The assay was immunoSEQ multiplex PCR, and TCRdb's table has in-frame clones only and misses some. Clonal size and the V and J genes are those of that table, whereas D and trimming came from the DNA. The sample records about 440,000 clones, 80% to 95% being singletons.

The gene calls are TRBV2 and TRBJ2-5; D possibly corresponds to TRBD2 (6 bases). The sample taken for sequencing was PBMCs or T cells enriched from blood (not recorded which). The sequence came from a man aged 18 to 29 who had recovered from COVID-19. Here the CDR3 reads CASRSGSLETQYF. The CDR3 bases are TGTGCCAGCAGGAGCGGGTCCCTGGAGACCCAGTACTTC.